Presented here are 14 T cell receptor beta chains from one specimen sequenced in a study of CD8 T cells in Susac syndrome. An input of roughly 0.45 to 1 ug of RNA was subjected to reverse transcription using random hexamers. TCRdb re-called the immunoSEQ multiplex PCR reads with MiXCR, one entry per CDR3 protein. Among some 130,000 distinct CDR3 sequences listed, around 95% were seen once. The material sequenced was CD8+ T cells from PBMCs. The receptors were gathered from a human donor with Susac syndrome.

This chain uses TRBV4-1 with TRBJ2-1; 8 bases map to TRBD2. The trim removed 0 bases at V and 6 bases at J, leaving 4 bases unmatched. Germline loops: CDR1 MGHRA, CDR2 YSYEKL. The CDR3 loop spans 15 amino acids. CDR3 sequence (DNA): TGCGCCAGCAGCCAAGATCCAGCGGGAGTCAATGAGCAGTTCTTC. Translation: CASSQDPAGVNEQFF.

This chain joins TRBV7-3 and TRBJ2-2; tentatively, D is TRBD2 (6 bases). Looked up from germline, CDR1 is SGHTA and CDR2 is FQGTGA. Between the trimmed V and J ends, which lost 2 bases and 6 bases, there was a span of 10 bases. The CDR3 length is 14 residues. The DNA of the CDR3 is TGTGCCAGCAGCTTAGGAGCGGGTCCCGGGGAGCTGTTTTTT. This codes for CASSLGAGPGELFF.

This chain joins TRBV5-1 and TRBJ1-1, with a weak D call TRBD1 (6 bases). The CDR3 loop spans 13 amino acids. Trimming shortened V by 7 bases and J by 2 bases, and 12 bases separated the two germline ends. The germline V gene encodes CDR1 SGHRS and CDR2 YFSETQ. The CDR3 reads CASRHGGNTEAFF. For the CDR3, the DNA is TGCGCCAGCCGGCACGGGGGCAACACTGAAGCTTTCTTT.

This chain uses TRBV28 with TRBJ2-3; TRBD2 is a possible D gene (6 bases). V gave up 4 bases and J gave up 3 bases, with 17 bases separating them. In germline, CDR1 is MDHEN, CDR2 SYDVKM. The CDR3 runs 16 residues. The CDR3 here is CASSSTWVGRTDTQYF. For the CDR3, the DNA is TGTGCCAGCAGTTCTACCTGGGTCGGGAGAACAGATACGCAGTATTTT.

With respect to this clonotype: Germline is not matched at one junction end, which may reflect a read error. The gene calls are TRBV24-1 and TRBJ2-3; D might be TRBD1 or TRBD2, each matching 6 bases. This CDR3 is built from 17 residues. Germline V gene data show CDR1 as KGHDR and CDR2 as SFDVKD. CDR3 sequence: CATSDLHEGGGTDTQFF. For the CDR3, the DNA is TGTGCCACCAGTGATTTGCACGAGGGGGGAGGCACAGATACGCAGTTTTTT.

This chain joins TRBV19 and TRBJ2-7; 7 bases are a match to TRBD1. The CDR3 contains 14 residues. The trim removed 6 bases at V and 5 bases at J, leaving 10 bases unmatched. Germline CDR1 is LNHDA and CDR2 is SQIVND (reference sequence). The CDR3 sequence: CASRPRQGRDEQYF. Here the CDR3 DNA reads TGTGCCAGTAGGCCACGACAGGGTCGGGACGAGCAGTACTTC.

This chain joins TRBV20-1 and TRBJ1-2; D gene unclear. CDR3 length equals 14 residues. The V gene lost 5 bases and the J gene lost 4 bases, with 17 bases spanning the gap. Per germline, CDR1 DFQATT and CDR2 SNEGSKA (reference sequence). The CDR3 DNA sequence: TGCAGTGCTCTTACCGTCGAAGAACTCTATGGCTACACCTTC. It encodes CSALTVEELYGYTF.

This chain connects TRBV4-1 to TRBJ2-1; D ambiguous. Germline V gene sequence: CDR1 MGHRA, CDR2 YSYEKL. The CDR3 spans 16 residues. V lost 0 bases, J lost 3 bases, and 12 bases lay in between. In DNA form, the CDR3 reads TGCGCCAGCAGCCAAGATCGCGTAGAACTCTACAATGAGCAGTTCTTC. It specifies CASSQDRVELYNEQFF.

The V gene is TRBV6-6, the J gene TRBJ1-5; D is unresolved. This CDR3 region has 13 residues. V was trimmed by 8 bases and J by 5 bases, leaving 13 bases between them. In germline, CDR1 is MNHNY, CDR2 SVGAGI (reference sequence). CDR3 residues: CASLSVLDQPQHF. Here the CDR3 DNA reads TGTGCCAGCCTGAGCGTCCTTGATCAGCCCCAGCATTTT.

The chain recombines TRBV29-1 with TRBJ2-1; unclear D gene. The CDR3 contains 14 residues. The germline CDR1 and CDR2 sequences are SQVTM and ANQGSEA. Trimming took 6 bases from V and 5 from J, leaving 17 bases between them. CDR3 bases: TGCAGCGTATTCGATACCCTTAGTCACAATGAGCAGTTCTTC. Protein: CSVFDTLSHNEQFF.

V is TRBV4-1 and J is TRBJ2-5, with D hard to call. Per the germline V gene, CDR1 is MGHRA and CDR2 is YSYEKL. V was cut by 3 bases and J by 2 bases, with 16 bases left in between. This CDR3 comprises 16 residues. The CDR3 region is CASSQVSGVLQETQYF. CDR3 bases: TGCGCCAGCAGCCAGGTCTCAGGCGTACTACAAGAGACCCAGTACTTC.

The J gene is TRBJ2-7, the V gene TRBV27; TRBD1 aligns across 8 bases. V lost 1 base and J lost 3; bases outside the gene matches: 5. This CDR3 is 15 amino acids long. Per germline, CDR1 MNHEY and CDR2 SMNVEV (reference sequence). This chain's CDR3 is CASSLFGTGIYEQYF. In DNA form, the CDR3 reads TGTGCCAGCAGTTTATTCGGGACAGGAATCTACGAGCAGTACTTC.

The CDR3 sequence: CASSPWGGSTDTQYF. The CDR3 DNA follows: TGTGCCAGCAGCCCGTGGGGGGGGAGCACAGATACGCAGTATTTT. The chain uses TRBV12-3 or TRBV12-4 and TRBJ2-3; 7 bases line up with TRBD2. After removal of 6 bases from V and 0 bases from J, the junction contained 6 bases not matched to a gene. This CDR3 is built from 15 residues.

The V call is TRBV4-2, the J call TRBJ1-4; weak D call: TRBD1 (5 bases). CDR1 is LGHNA and CDR2 is YNFKEQ in the germline V gene. Trimming cost V 5 bases and J 13 bases, with 17 bases left between them. CDR3 length: 13 residues. In nucleotides, the CDR3 is TGTGCCAGCAGCGACCGGGCCCAGGGTTTACTGTTTTTT. Amino acid sequence: CASSDRAQGLLFF.